This TCR beta chain was sequenced during a study of cytomegalovirus exposure and HLA in healthy donors. Study-wide results and caveats: Available immune exposure information covered CMV serostatus only. On later analysis, the bulk of CMV-associated TCR beta chains appeared to be HLA-restricted.

The CDR3 runs 16 residues. The V and J ends lost 4 bases and 4 bases, in that order; junction bases with no gene match: 8. CDR1 is MDHEN, CDR2 SYDVKM, per germline. With 60 Vbeta and 13 Jbeta primers, the PCR was carried out. Assay: immunoSEQ multiplex PCR; the TCRdb copy retains only in-frame clones and omits some. The sample records 70,000 to 95,000 clones, roughly 73% being singletons. About this clone: What it recognizes is unknown.

The rearrangement links TRBV28 to TRBJ1-5; TRBD1 matches 9 bases. The receptor was isolated from a middle-aged man in good health and CMV-seronegative. Sequencing used PBMCs. CDR3: CASSYPRQGGNQPQHF. CDR3 DNA: TGTGCCAGCAGTTACCCCAGACAGGGGGGTAATCAGCCCCAGCATTTT. The full variable domain, in which reference TRBV28 and TRBJ1-5 provide the parts outside the CDR3, is DVKVTQSSRYLVKRTGEKVFLECVQDMDHENMFWYRQDPGLGLRLIYFSYDVKMKEKGDIPEGYSVSREKKERFSLILESASTNQTSMYLCASSYPRQGGNQPQHFGDGTRLSIL.